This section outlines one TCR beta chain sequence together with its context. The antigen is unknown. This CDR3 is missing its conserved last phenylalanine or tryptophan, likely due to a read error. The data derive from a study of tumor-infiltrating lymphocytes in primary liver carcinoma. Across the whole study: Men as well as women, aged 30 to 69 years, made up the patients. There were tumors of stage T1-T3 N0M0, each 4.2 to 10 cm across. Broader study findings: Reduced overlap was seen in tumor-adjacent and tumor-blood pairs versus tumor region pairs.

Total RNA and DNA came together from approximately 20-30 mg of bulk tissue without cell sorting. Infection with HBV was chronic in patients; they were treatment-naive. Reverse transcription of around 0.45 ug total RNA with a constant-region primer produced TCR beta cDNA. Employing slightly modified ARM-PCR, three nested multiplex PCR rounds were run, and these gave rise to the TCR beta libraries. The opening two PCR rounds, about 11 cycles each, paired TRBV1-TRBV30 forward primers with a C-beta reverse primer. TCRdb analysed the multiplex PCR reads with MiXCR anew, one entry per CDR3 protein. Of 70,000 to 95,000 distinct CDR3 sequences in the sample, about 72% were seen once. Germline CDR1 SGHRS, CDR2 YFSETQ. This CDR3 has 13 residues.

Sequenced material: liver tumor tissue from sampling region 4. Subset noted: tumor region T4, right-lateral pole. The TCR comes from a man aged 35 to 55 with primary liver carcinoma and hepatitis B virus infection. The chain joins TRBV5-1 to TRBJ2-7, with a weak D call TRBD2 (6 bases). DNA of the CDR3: TGCGCCAACAGCATGACAGAGGGAGGCGAGCAGTACCTC. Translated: CANSMTEGGEQYL.